Sequencing of this TCR beta chain was carried out in a study of OX40 agonist ivuxolimab in advanced cancers. In the study overall: Each dose-escalation patient presented with hepatocellular carcinoma, melanoma, renal cell or head and neck cancer. The eligibility criteria allowed prior anti-PD-1, anti-PD-L1 or anti-CTLA-4 therapy, and 40% had some. General study findings and limits: Both CD4+ and CD8+ T cell populations in blood had undergone clonal expansion by week 6 at 0.1 to 3.0 mg/kg.

A note on this clone: The antigen is not known.

Only in-frame clones appear in the TCRdb table, and some are missing; sequencing was by immunoSEQ multiplex PCR. This sample yields around 25,000 clones, of which nearly 85% are seen a single time; under 9.5% belongs to the top ten. This CDR3 has 16 amino acids. Germline V gives CDR1 SNHLY, CDR2 FYNNEI. The V and J ends lost 5 bases and 0 bases, in that order; junction bases with no gene match: 6. This clonotype was sampled from an adult with an advanced solid tumor such as melanoma, head and neck, liver or kidney cancer. The material sequenced was CD4+ or CD8+ T cells sorted from blood, taken in a trial of the OX40 agonist ivuxolimab. The gene calls are TRBV2 and TRBJ2-7; 11 nucleotides align to TRBD2. CDR3 loop: CASSLRLAGSSYEQYF. The CDR3, as DNA: TGTGCCAGCAGTCTTCGACTAGCGGGGAGCTCCTACGAGCAGTACTTC.